One and the same sample provided the 23 T cell receptor beta chains below, sequenced in a study of shared clonotypes between healthy human individuals. Only in-frame clones appear in the TCRdb table, and some are missing; sequencing was by immunoSEQ multiplex PCR. The table lists about 2.4 million clones, roughly 93% of them singletons, with 0.36% in the top ten. The sequencing input was naive CD4+ T cells from PBMCs. Sample subset: CD45RA+ positively selected. These TCRs come from a man between 18 and 35 years old in good health. Some clones in this sample may be carry-over from other donors' samples.

The V and J genes are TRBV5-6 and TRBJ2-1, with a possible D match to TRBD2 (5 bases). The CDR3 totals 16 residues. Germline CDR1 reads SGHDT; CDR2 reads YYEEEE. V lost 2 bases, J lost 7 bases, and 19 bases lay in between. CDR3 loop: CASSFKSGFNWNEQFF. CDR3 DNA: TGTGCCAGCAGCTTCAAATCGGGGTTTAATTGGAATGAGCAGTTCTTC.

The chain has TRBV6-5 and TRBJ2-5; weak D call: TRBD1 (5 bases). TRBJ2-7 matches the DNA end more closely, so the J call is doubtful. The CDR3 runs 15 residues. The germline CDR1 and CDR2 sequences are MNHEY and SVGAGI. As DNA, the CDR3 is TGTGCCAGCAGGTATGGACAATTCGGAGCCTACGAGCAGTACTTC. Translation gives CASRYGQFGAYEQYF.

This chain connects TRBV14 to TRBJ2-7; maybe TRBD1 (6 bases). The germline V gene encodes CDR1 SGHDN and CDR2 FVKESK. The CDR3 sequence is 15 residues long. Trimming removed 4 bases from V and 6 bases from J, with 19 bases in between. CDR3 nucleotides: TGTGCCAGCAGCCGTCAGATAACAGGGTTGGCCGAGCAGTACTTC. Encoded protein: CASSRQITGLAEQYF.

J is TRBJ1-5 and V is TRBV5-1; the D gene is possibly TRBD1 (5 bases). V lost 1 base and J lost 5, with 16 bases in between. The CDR3 has 16 residues. The germline CDR1 and CDR2 sequences are SGHRS and YFSETQ. The DNA of the CDR3 is TGCGCCAGCAGCTTGTCCGGGACCCAGGGATATCAGCCCCAGCATTTT. Protein product: CASSLSGTQGYQPQHF.

This sequence joins TRBV15 and TRBJ2-7; D might be TRBD1 or TRBD2, each matching 5 bases. V was clipped by 4 bases and J by 0 bases, with 16 bases between them. Germline V gene lookup returns CDR1 LNHNV and CDR2 YYDKDF (reference sequence). The CDR3 is 16 residues long. In DNA form, the CDR3 reads TGTGCCACCAGCACCACCCGGGGCCTTATCTCCTACGAGCAGTACTTC. It yields the protein CATSTTRGLISYEQYF.

Concerning this clone itself: The same CDR3 arises from other DNA sequences in this sample as well. This chain links TRBV7-8 with TRBJ1-2; TRBD1 is a possible D gene (5 bases). With 5 bases removed from V and 8 bases from J, the gap between germline ends came to 18 bases. In germline, CDR1 is SGHVS, CDR2 FQNEAQ. CDR3 length equals 14 residues. The CDR3 nucleotides are TGTGCCAGCAGCCTCGTCTCGGGGGGTGAGGGCTACACCTTC. Protein: CASSLVSGGEGYTF.

The rearrangement uses TRBV7-3 and TRBJ2-5, with D possibly TRBD2 on 5 matching bases. V dropped 5 bases and J dropped 4 bases, with 20 bases sitting between them. Germline V lookup: CDR1 SGHTA, CDR2 FQGTGA. CDR3 size: 16 residues. CDR3 amino acids: CASSPSYFGEGETQYF. The CDR3 DNA reads as TGTGCCAGCAGCCCATCCTACTTCGGGGAAGGAGAGACCCAGTACTTC.

This chain links TRBV9 with TRBJ2-3; D is uncertain. The germline CDR1 and CDR2 sequences are SGDLS and YYNGEE. This CDR3 has 14 amino acids. V was pared by 0 bases and J by 4 bases, with 9 bases between. The CDR3 DNA is TGTGCCAGCAGCGTAGAATTCCCAGCAGATACGCAGTATTTT. As protein: CASSVEFPADTQYF.

V is TRBV28 and J is TRBJ2-4, with D possibly being TRBD1 (6 bases). This CDR3 has 15 residues. V shed 6 bases and J shed 3 bases, with 15 bases lying between them. Germline CDR1 reads MDHEN; CDR2 reads SYDVKM. CDR3: CASRETQGLKNIQYF. CDR3 DNA sequence: TGTGCCAGCAGAGAGACCCAGGGGCTCAAAAACATTCAGTACTTC.

The CDR3 spells CASSSPSGSSTSEQYF. CDR3 DNA: TGCGCCAGCAGCTCCCCTAGCGGGAGTTCGACGAGTGAGCAGTACTTC. V gene TRBV5-1 combines with J gene TRBJ2-7; 10 positions match TRBD2. Germline trimming cut 3 bases from V and 7 bases from J; bases unmatched to any gene: 13. Germline V CDR1 and CDR2: SGHRS, YFSETQ. There are 16 residues in the CDR3.

The CDR3 reads CALGSTYEQYF. CDR3 nucleotide sequence: TGTGCCTTGGGCAGCACCTACGAGCAGTACTTC. V gene TRBV30 combines with J gene TRBJ2-7, with unresolved D. The CDR3 loop spans 11 amino acids. Trimming pared 7 bases from V and 2 bases from J, leaving 9 bases between. Germline V gene data show CDR1 as GTSNPN and CDR2 as SVGIG (reference sequence).

The chain links TRBV7-3 to TRBJ2-5, with TRBD2 matching 12 bases. The germline gives CDR1 SGHTA, CDR2 FQGTGA. The CDR3 contains 17 residues. V was clipped by 5 bases and J by 4 bases; unmatched bases: 11. CDR3 protein: CASSALRLAGEGETQYF. CDR3 in DNA: TGTGCCAGCAGCGCTCTCCGACTAGCGGGAGAGGGAGAGACCCAGTACTTC.

This chain joins TRBV5-4 and TRBJ2-2; TRBD1 might be the D (6 bases). The V end lost 4 bases, the J end lost 7 bases, and 14 bases lay between the germline ends. The CDR3 is 14 residues long. Germline V gene sequence: CDR1 SGHNT, CDR2 YYREEE (reference sequence). CDR3 sequence: CASSGRTVHGELFF. In nucleotides, the CDR3 is TGTGCCAGCAGCGGTCGGACAGTTCACGGGGAGCTGTTTTTT.

Points on this clone: The sample holds other DNA sequences that translate to the same CDR3. This sequence joins TRBV18 and TRBJ1-4; D is unclear. CDR3 size: 11 residues. Looked up from germline, CDR1 is KGHSH and CDR2 is LQKENI. V was cut by 3 bases and J by 6 bases, with 2 bases left in between. The CDR3 spells CASSPDEKLFF. The CDR3 DNA follows: TGTGCCAGCTCACCCGATGAAAAACTGTTTTTT.

Remarks on this clone: Distinct nucleotide sequences in the sample also encode this CDR3. The CDR3 reads CSASRGYEQYF. The CDR3 region has the DNA TGCAGTGCCAGCAGGGGATACGAGCAGTACTTC. The chain has TRBV20-1 and TRBJ2-7, with D possibly TRBD1 on 6 matching bases. The CDR3 sequence is 11 residues long. Trimming stripped 6 bases from V and 4 bases from J, with 10 bases between. Per germline, CDR1 DFQATT and CDR2 SNEGSKA (reference sequence).

This clone showed up just once. The chain uses TRBV19 and TRBJ1-1; D gene unclear. The germline V gene has CDR1 LNHDA and CDR2 SQIVND (reference sequence). This CDR3 comprises 15 residues. V shed 10 bases and J shed 0 bases, with 18 bases lying between them. Here the CDR3 reads CATAAHRDLNTEAFF. CDR3 in DNA: TGTGCCACCGCGGCGCACCGGGATTTGAACACTGAAGCTTTCTTT.

V gene TRBV6-5 combines with J gene TRBJ2-6; D gene unclear. CDR3 length equals 15 residues. Germline CDR1 MNHEY, CDR2 SVGAGI. Trimming pared 10 bases from V and 0 bases from J, leaving 13 bases between. This chain's CDR3 is CATRSQFSGANVLTF. The DNA for the CDR3 is TGTGCCACCCGGTCCCAATTCTCTGGGGCCAACGTCCTGACTTTC.

V and J are TRBV6-5 and TRBJ1-5, with D uncertain. Germline lookup yields CDR1 MNHEY and CDR2 SVGAGI. V lost 0 bases, J lost 3 bases, and 12 bases lay in between. CDR3 length: 16 amino acids. CDR3 sequence reads: CASSYSNPGNNQPQHF. Here the CDR3 DNA reads TGTGCCAGCAGTTACTCGAATCCGGGGAACAATCAGCCCCAGCATTTT.

The rearrangement links TRBV7-7 to TRBJ2-5, with D tentatively TRBD2 (6 bases). Germline CDR1 and CDR2: SSHAT and FNYEAQ (reference sequence). V was clipped by 3 bases and J by 5 bases, with 13 bases between them. The CDR3 totals 14 residues. In nucleotides, the CDR3 is TGTGCCAGCAGCTTCGGGGGAGTGGGGGAGACCCAGTACTTC. It codes for CASSFGGVGETQYF.

The chain combines TRBV7-2 with TRBJ2-1; D uncertain. Germline CDR1 is SGHTA and CDR2 is FQGNSA. V was cut by 1 base and J by 8 bases, with 18 bases left in between. CDR3 length: 16 residues. The CDR3 DNA follows: TGTGCCAGCAGCTTAGGGCGGAAATTAGTGGGCCATGAGCAGTTCTTC. This translates into CASSLGRKLVGHEQFF.

The rearrangement links TRBV7-9 to TRBJ1-6; tentative D call: TRBD1 (5 bases). The CDR3 loop spans 14 amino acids. V lost 4 bases to trimming and J lost 6 bases, with 10 bases between them. Germline V gives CDR1 SEHNR, CDR2 FQNEAQ (reference sequence). The CDR3 nucleotides are TGTGCCAGCAGCTCCCGGGGCAGTAATTCACCCCTCCACTTT. Protein sequence: CASSSRGSNSPLHF.

This clone was counted only a few times. The chain recombines TRBV28 with TRBJ1-1; D remains unclear. The CDR3 extends over 10 amino acids. Trimming stripped 5 bases from V and 11 bases from J, with 9 bases between. Germline assignment: CDR1 MDHEN and CDR2 SYDVKM. CDR3 sequence reads: CASSATWAFF. Here the CDR3 DNA reads TGTGCCAGCAGTGCCACGTGGGCTTTCTTT.

This clone was detected only once. The V call is TRBV4-3, the J call TRBJ1-5; possibly TRBD1 for D (5 bases). V lost 4 bases, J lost 9 bases, and 19 bases lay in between. CDR1 and CDR2 from the germline V gene are LGHNA and YSLEER. This CDR3 region has 15 residues. DNA for the CDR3: TGCGCCAGCAGCCGGTACCGAGGGGACCCAGGGCCCCAGCATTTT. Its translation is CASSRYRGDPGPQHF.